Listed below are T cell receptor beta chains from one sample, sequenced in a study of vaccination and CD4 T cells after COVID-19. The antigens for these receptors are not known. A single record per CDR3 protein comes from TCRdb applying MiXCR to the PCR reads. The data show 6,500 to 8,500 distinct CDR3 sequences, approximately 73% seen once. Sequencing was carried out using CD4+ T cells from blood, cultured in vitro. The receptors were gathered from a human donor who had recovered from COVID-19. The CDR3 runs from the conserved cysteine through the conserved F or W. Each record gives: clone size, V gene, J gene, D gene, CDR3 DNA, CDR3 protein. A D gene is named only where the DNA matches it firmly. Clone size appears in some rows only: once, few, many, or a class for an expanded clone.

>once|TRBV30|TRBJ1-6|TRBD1
TGTGCCTGGACCAACAAACCGGGACAGGGTCGGCCCCTCCACTTT
CAWTNKPGQGRPLHF
>-|TRBV7-9|TRBJ1-2|TRBD1
TGTGCCAGCAGCCCGACAGGGTCCTATGGCTACACCTTC
CASSPTGSYGYTF
>once|TRBV7-2|TRBJ1-5|-
TGTGCCAGCAGCTCCCAGGGGAGTTATCAGCCCCAGCATTTT
CASSSQGSYQPQHF
>-|TRBV15|TRBJ2-1|TRBD2
TGTGCCACCAGCAGCCTGAGGACTAGCAGTTGGATCCGCTCCTACAATGAGCAGTTCTTC
CATSSLRTSSWIRSYNEQFF
>-|TRBV7-9|TRBJ1-6|-
TGTGCCAGCAGCTCACGACCGATCCCTTATTCACCCCTCCACTTT
CASSSRPIPYSPLHF
>few|TRBV6-2/TRBV6-3|TRBJ2-1|TRBD2
TGTGCCAGCAGTTACCCACTAGCGGGAGTCGATAATGAGCAGTTCTTC
CASSYPLAGVDNEQFF
>once|TRBV19|TRBJ1-5|-
TGTGCCAGTAGGGGACGGCTTTATAGCAATCAGCCCCAGCATTTT
CASRGRLYSNQPQHF
>-|TRBV7-2|TRBJ2-7|-
TGTGCCAGCAGCGGGGGGGGGGCATTCCTCTACGAGCAGTACTTC
CASSGGGAFLYEQYF
>-|TRBV20-1|TRBJ1-2|-
TGCAGTGCTAGAGCGGAGGTTAACTATGGCTACACCTTC
CSARAEVNYGYTF
>few|TRBV29-1|TRBJ2-3|TRBD1
TGCAGCGTTGAAGGGCCAGGGGGCTCAACGCAGTATTTT
CSVEGPGGSTQYF
>-|TRBV20-1|TRBJ2-5|-
TGCAGTGCTAGTGGGGGCCCAAATCAGTGGACCCAGTACTTC
CSASGGPNQWTQYF
>-|TRBV18|TRBJ2-3|TRBD2
TGTGCCAGCTCGGGCGGGGGTACAATCACAGATACGCAGTATTTT
CASSGGGTITDTQYF
>-|TRBV20-1|TRBJ2-5|-
TGCAGTGCTAACCCTGTGAACGGGAGAGGGCAAGAGACCCAGTACTTC
CSANPVNGRGQETQYF
>few|TRBV7-3|TRBJ2-5|-
TGTGCCAGCAGCCCGGGAAGCATGGAGACCCAGTACTTC
CASSPGSMETQYF
>-|TRBV7-2|TRBJ1-2|-
TGTGCCAGCAGCGCTCCCGCCTTGGGAGGCTATGGCTACACCTTC
CASSAPALGGYGYTF
>medium-sized|TRBV7-2|TRBJ2-4|-
TGTGCCAGCAACGCTGGTTTAGCCAAAAACATTCAGTACTTC
CASNAGLAKNIQYF
>-|TRBV6-2/TRBV6-3|TRBJ1-2|-
TGTGCCAGCAACCCGCAGGGAAACTATGGCTACACCTTC
CASNPQGNYGYTF
>-|TRBV20-1|TRBJ1-1|TRBD1
TGCAGTGCTAGATCCGGGACAGGGCCCGGTTTGACTGAGGCTTTCTTT
CSARSGTGPGLTEAFF
>-|TRBV15|TRBJ1-5|TRBD1
TGTGCCACCAGCGGCGGGACAGGGGCGGGTCAGCCCCAGCATTTT
CATSGGTGAGQPQHF
>-|TRBV6-1|TRBJ1-6|TRBD1
TGTGCCAGCAGCGACAGGGTCGGATCCCTCCACTTT
CASSDRVGSLHF
>-|TRBV7-2|TRBJ2-7|-
TGTGCCAGCAGCTTAATTCTTCCCGCCCAGCGGTACGAGCAGTACTTC
CASSLILPAQRYEQYF
>few|TRBV7-9|TRBJ1-5|-
TGTGCCAGCAGCTGGCAGGGTTCTAGTCAGCCCCAGCATTTT
CASSWQGSSQPQHF
>-|TRBV11-2|TRBJ2-6|-
TGTGCCAGCAGCTTGAGGATCCTCATTGGGGCCAACGTCCTGACTTTC
CASSLRILIGANVLTF
>-|TRBV20-1|TRBJ2-2|-
TGCAGTGCTAGCCCAAGGCGGCGCACCGGGGAGCTGTTTTTT
CSASPRRRTGELFF
>-|TRBV7-8|TRBJ2-7|-
TGTGCCAGCAGCTCCCAGCCCCGGGGTGGGTCGTTCGAGCAGTACTTC
CASSSQPRGGSFEQYF
>-|TRBV7-2|TRBJ2-7|-
TGTGCCAGCAGCTTAGACGGCTTCTACGAGCAGTACTTC
CASSLDGFYEQYF
>-|TRBV10-2|TRBJ1-5|-
TGCGCCAGCAGTGTGTTGGGGGGTCAGCCCCAGCATTTT
CASSVLGGQPQHF
>-|TRBV6-1|TRBJ1-2|-
TGTGCCAGCAGGGGCGACAGTCGTGGTGTGGTCGGCTACACCTTC
CASRGDSRGVVGYTF
>once|TRBV6-5|TRBJ2-5|-
TGTGCCAGCAGTTCGGGAAGGAAGACCCAGTACTTC
CASSSGRKTQYF
>once|TRBV7-2|TRBJ2-4|-
TGTGCCAGCACCCCAGCAGGGGTAGCCAAAAACATTCAGTACTTC
CASTPAGVAKNIQYF
>-|TRBV7-2|TRBJ2-5|TRBD1
TGTGCCAGCACACGGGACATATCCCCAGGGGGGACCCAGTACTTC
CASTRDISPGGTQYF
>-|TRBV7-8|TRBJ2-7|-
TGTGCCAGCAGCATAGTCGAGTCCTACGAGCAGTACTTC
CASSIVESYEQYF
>-|TRBV6-1|TRBJ2-7|-
TGTGCCAGCAACTTTCTCTCCTACGAGCAGTACTTC
CASNFLSYEQYF
>-|TRBV11-1|TRBJ2-7|TRBD2
TGTGCCAGCAGCTTAGGGCGGGAGGACTACGAGCAGTACTTC
CASSLGREDYEQYF
>-|TRBV15|TRBJ1-2|TRBD1
TGTGCCACCAGCAGAGACTTGGAGGGGGCTTACTATGGCTACACCTTC
CATSRDLEGAYYGYTF
>-|TRBV18|TRBJ1-2|-
TGTGCCAGCTCACCCCGGGACTATGGCTACACCTTC
CASSPRDYGYTF
>-|TRBV29-1|TRBJ2-5|-
TGCAGCGTTAGTAACAGGGTAGTGCAAGAGACCCAGTACTTC
CSVSNRVVQETQYF
>-|TRBV12-3/TRBV12-4|TRBJ1-2|TRBD1
TGTGCCAGCAGTTTTAGGGGGCGCGGCGGCTACACCTTC
CASSFRGRGGYTF
>-|TRBV7-2|TRBJ2-3|-
TGTGCCAGCAGTTTGATAAGAACAGATACGCAGTATTTT
CASSLIRTDTQYF
>-|TRBV27|TRBJ1-1|TRBD1
TGTGCCAGCAGTACGGGACAGGGGAGAGTAGCTTTCTTT
CASSTGQGRVAFF